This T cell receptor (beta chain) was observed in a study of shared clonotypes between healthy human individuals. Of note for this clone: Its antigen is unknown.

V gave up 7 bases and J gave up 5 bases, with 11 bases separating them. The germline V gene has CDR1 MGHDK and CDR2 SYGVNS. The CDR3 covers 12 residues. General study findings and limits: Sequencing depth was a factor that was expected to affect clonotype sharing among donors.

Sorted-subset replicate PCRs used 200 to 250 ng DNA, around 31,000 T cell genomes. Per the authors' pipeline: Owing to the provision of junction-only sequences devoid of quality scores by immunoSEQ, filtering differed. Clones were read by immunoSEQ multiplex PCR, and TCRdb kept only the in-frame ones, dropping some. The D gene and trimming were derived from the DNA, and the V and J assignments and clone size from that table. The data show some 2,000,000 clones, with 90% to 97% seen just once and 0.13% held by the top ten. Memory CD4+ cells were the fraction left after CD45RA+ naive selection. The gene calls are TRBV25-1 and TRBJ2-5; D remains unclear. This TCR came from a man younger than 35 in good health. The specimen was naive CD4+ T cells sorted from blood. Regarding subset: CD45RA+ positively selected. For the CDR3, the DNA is TGTGCCAGCACCAGAGGTGGGGAGACCCAGTACTTC. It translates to CASTRGGETQYF.